Listed below are T cell receptor beta chains from one sample, sequenced in a study of blood T cell repertoires in COVID-19. The data were produced by immunoSEQ multiplex PCR, yet TCRdb's version contains in-frame clones alone and is incomplete. The sample lists under 200,000 clones, under 90% occurring once. Sequencing used peripheral blood. Receptors originate from a woman in her 70s with COVID-19, enrolled during active disease. CDR3s include the opening cysteine and the closing phenylalanine or tryptophan. A D gene is named only where the DNA matches it firmly. Clone size appears in some rows only: once, few, many, or a class for an expanded clone.

>once|TRBJ2-1|.|TRBV10-1
CASSGGGAAFF
TGCGCCAGCAGTGGCGGCGGGGCCGCGTTCTTC
>.|TRBJ2-3|TRBD1|TRBV2
CASRLGQGPDTQYF
TGTGCCAGCAGGTTGGGACAGGGGCCAGATACGCAGTATTTT
>.|TRBJ2-1|.|TRBV11-2
CASRSQIVSYNEQFF
TGTGCCAGCAGATCTCAGATCGTCTCCTACAATGAGCAGTTCTTC
>once|TRBJ1-5|TRBD1|TRBV6-5
CASRVDRVGQPQHF
TGTGCCAGCAGGGTGGACAGGGTCGGGCAGCCCCAGCATTTT
>.|TRBJ1-1|.|TRBV6-5
CASSYTGFTTEAFF
TGTGCCAGCAGTTACACCGGGTTTACCACTGAAGCTTTCTTT
>.|TRBJ1-3|.|TRBV20-1
CSASNPSLGTPGNTIYF
TGCAGTGCTAGTAATCCGTCGTTGGGGACTCCCGGAAACACCATATATTTT
>.|TRBJ2-5|TRBD2|TRBV5-4
CASRLAGRQETQYF
TGTGCCAGCAGACTAGCGGGGAGACAAGAGACCCAGTACTTC
>once|TRBJ1-1|TRBD1|TRBV5-1
CASSSDRGYTEAFF
TGCGCCAGCAGCTCTGACAGGGGGTACACTGAAGCTTTCTTT
>.|TRBJ1-5|.|TRBV12-2
CASRPNQPQHF
TGTGCAAGTCGCCCAAATCAGCCCCAGCATTTT
>.|TRBJ1-4|TRBD1|TRBV7-7
CASSSGGLNEKLFF
TGTGCTAGCAGCTCAGGGGGCCTCAATGAAAAACTGTTTTTT
>.|TRBJ1-2|TRBD1|TRBV5-5
CASSASVSGTVTSLHGYTF
TGTGCCAGCAGCGCATCGGTCTCCGGGACAGTTACTTCTTTACATGGCTACACCTTC
>.|TRBJ1-1|.|TRBV7-2
CASSLAPVTEAFF
TGTGCCAGCAGCTTAGCGCCGGTCACTGAAGCTTTCTTT
>.|TRBJ1-1|.|TRBV5-6
CASSWGTGRDVNTEAFF
TGTGCCAGCAGCTGGGGGACGGGGAGGGACGTGAACACTGAAGCTTTCTTT
>.|TRBJ1-2|.|TRBV19
CASTSDSYYGYTF
TGTGCCAGTACCTCGGACAGCTACTATGGCTACACCTTC
>.|TRBJ1-1|.|TRBV10-3
CAISGGVRDTEAFF
TGTGCCATCAGCGGGGGGGTGAGGGACACTGAAGCTTTCTTT
>.|TRBJ2-6|TRBD1|TRBV5-8
CASSDLGQASGANVLTF
TGTGCCAGCAGCGACTTAGGACAGGCCTCTGGGGCCAACGTCCTGACTTTC
>.|TRBJ2-5|TRBD1|TRBV7-3
CASSLTRDRGKETQYF
TGTGCCAGCAGCTTAACCCGGGACAGGGGGAAAGAGACCCAGTACTTC